These T cell receptor beta chains were read from a single sample in a study of blood T cell repertoires in COVID-19. Assay used: immunoSEQ multiplex PCR; TCRdb lists only in-frame clones, some missing. The table includes around 250,000 clones, over 75% detected once. The sequenced sample was peripheral blood. All receptors derive from a woman in her seventies with COVID-19, enrolled during active disease. Each CDR3 is given with its conserved first and last residue. The D gene is left open where the match is weak. Clone size appears in some rows only: once, few, many, or a class for an expanded clone.

size | D | J | V | DNA | CDR3
- | TRBD1 | TRBJ1-2 | TRBV19 | TGTGCCAGTAGTATGTTGGGACAGCACTATGGCTACACCTTC | CASSMLGQHYGYTF
- | - | TRBJ2-5 | TRBV5-1 | TGCGCCAGCAGCTTGGTCGCGGTACAAGAGACCCAGTACTTC | CASSLVAVQETQYF
- | TRBD1 | TRBJ2-7 | TRBV5-5 | TGTGCCAGCAGCTTTCGGTTTGACAGGGGCTACGAGCAGTACTTC | CASSFRFDRGYEQYF
- | - | TRBJ1-4 | TRBV29-1 | TGCAGCGTTGATTTTTGGGGGGAACTGTTTTTT | CSVDFWGELFF
- | TRBD1 | TRBJ2-1 | TRBV7-8 | TGTGCCAGCAGCCAAACCAACAGGGGGCAGAGTGAGCAGTTCTTC | CASSQTNRGQSEQFF
- | TRBD1 | TRBJ1-5 | TRBV4-2 | TGTGCCAGCAGCCAACCCGGGACAGGGGGTAATCAGCCCCAGCATTTT | CASSQPGTGGNQPQHF
- | - | TRBJ2-7 | TRBV9 | TGTGCCAGCAGCCCTGGACTCCTCTACGAGCAGTACTTC | CASSPGLLYEQYF
- | - | TRBJ2-4 | TRBV7-2 | TGTGCCAGCAGCTTAGACAGGGGGGGCATTCAGTACTTC | CASSLDRGGIQYF
- | - | TRBJ1-5 | TRBV3-1/TRBV3-2 | TGTGCCAGCAGCCAGGCCGGAGGCAATCAGCCCCAGCATTTT | CASSQAGGNQPQHF
- | - | TRBJ2-3 | TRBV28 | TGTGCCAGCAGTGCGGACAACGGACCCTTCGGTACGCAGTATTTT | CASSADNGPFGTQYF
- | - | TRBJ1-4 | TRBV9 | TGTGCCAGCAGCGTAGCCCCGGGGAGGCATGAAAAACTGTTTTTT | CASSVAPGRHEKLFF
- | - | TRBJ1-1 | TRBV7-9 | TGTGCCAGCACCTTTGGGGCAGGGTTCATGAACACTGAAGCTTTCTTT | CASTFGAGFMNTEAFF
- | - | TRBJ2-2 | TRBV2 | TGTGCCAGCATCATCGGGTCTAGCCCGAACACCGGGGAGCTGTTTTTT | CASIIGSSPNTGELFF
- | TRBD1 | TRBJ1-2 | TRBV5-1 | TGCGCCAGCAGCTCGGGATCCGGGACAGGGAATGGCTACACCTTC | CASSSGSGTGNGYTF
- | - | TRBJ2-1 | TRBV24-1 | TGTGCCACCAGTGCCGAACCCCCTAGCAGCAATGAGCAGTTCTTC | CATSAEPPSSNEQFF
- | - | TRBJ1-1 | TRBV9 | TGTGCCAGCACTAGACAGGTAGATTATGGTGAAGCTTTCTTT | CASTRQVDYGEAFF
- | - | TRBJ1-1 | TRBV30 | TGTGCCTGGAGTCCCCCCAGGTTTATTACTGAAGCTTTCTTT | CAWSPPRFITEAFF
- | - | TRBJ2-3 | TRBV3-1/TRBV3-2 | TGTGCCAGCAGCCTGAGTAGCACAGATACGCAGTATTTT | CASSLSSTDTQYF
few | - | TRBJ2-5 | TRBV6-5 | TGTGCCAGCAGTTACGGGGTGGGGCGAGAGACCCAGTACTTC | CASSYGVGRETQYF
- | - | TRBJ1-4 | TRBV6-5 | TGTGCCAGCAGTTACGTAACAGGCCCAACTAATGAAAAACTGTTTTTT | CASSYVTGPTNEKLFF
- | TRBD2 | TRBJ2-1 | TRBV7-2 | TGTGCCAGCAGCAAACTTCTAGCGGGAGGCTACAATGAGCAGTTCTTC | CASSKLLAGGYNEQFF
- | - | TRBJ2-3 | TRBV2 | TGTGCCAGCAGTCGAAGACATACTAGCACAGATACGCAGTATTTT | CASSRRHTSTDTQYF
- | - | TRBJ2-3 | TRBV10-3 | TGTGCCATCAGCACGGGGGACAGCGTTCCCCAAACGCAGTATTTT | CAISTGDSVPQTQYF
- | TRBD1 | TRBJ1-4 | TRBV2 | TGTGCCGGAAGGACAGGGGGAGGTGAAAAACTGTTTTTT | CAGRTGGGEKLFF
- | - | TRBJ2-7 | TRBV4-1 | TGCGCCAGCAGCCCCCGGGGATATCTCTACGAGCAGTACTTC | CASSPRGYLYEQYF
- | - | TRBJ2-4 | TRBV6-2/TRBV6-3 | TGTGCCAGCAGTTCCCAGGGAACTATCGCCAAAAACATTCAGTACTTC | CASSSQGTIAKNIQYF
- | - | TRBJ2-3 | TRBV15 | TGTGCCACCAGCAGATCAATTACTCTGCGGACATTCCCAGATACGCAGTATTTT | CATSRSITLRTFPDTQYF
few | - | TRBJ2-6 | TRBV20-1 | TGCAGTGCTAGTTCTTTCGGGGGCTCTGGGGCCAACGTCCTGACTTTC | CSASSFGGSGANVLTF
once | - | TRBJ2-1 | TRBV27 | TGTGCCAGCAGTTTAATAGGGGTGGGGAGGAATGAGCAGTTCTTC | CASSLIGVGRNEQFF
once | TRBD1 | TRBJ2-2 | TRBV28 | TGTGCCAGCAGCCCAGGGGACAGGACCACCGGGGAGCTGTTTTTT | CASSPGDRTTGELFF
- | TRBD1 | TRBJ2-1 | TRBV5-1 | TGCGCCAGAGGGGGACAGGGGGACCCGGCCGCCTACAATGAGCAGTTCTTC | CARGGQGDPAAYNEQFF
- | - | TRBJ2-7 | TRBV28 | TGTGCCAGCACCAGGCAGCCCTACGAGCAGTACTTC | CASTRQPYEQYF
few | TRBD2 | TRBJ2-7 | TRBV30 | TGTGCCTGGAGTCTAGCGGGAGACTACGAGCAGTACTTC | CAWSLAGDYEQYF
- | - | TRBJ2-1 | TRBV15 | TGTGCCACCTCGGAGGTCGGGGTTGGTGAGCAGTTCTTC | CATSEVGVGEQFF
- | TRBD2 | TRBJ2-6 | TRBV27 | TGTGCCAGCAAAGGACTAGCGGGAGGGCGGGGGGCCAACGTCCTGACTTTC | CASKGLAGGRGANVLTF
- | TRBD1 | TRBJ2-2 | TRBV6-6 | TGTGCCAGCAAGAATGAGGGGGCCAGGTCCGGGGAGCTGTTTTTT | CASKNEGARSGELFF
- | - | TRBJ1-4 | TRBV21-1 | TGTGCCAGCAGCAAAGGGGTTGGGCCAGACTATAATGAAAAACTGTTTTTT | CASSKGVGPDYNEKLFF
- | - | TRBJ1-6 | TRBV3-1/TRBV3-2 | TGTGCCAGCAGCCAAGAGTCGACAGCCAATTCACCCCTCCACTTT | CASSQESTANSPLHF
- | - | TRBJ1-5 | TRBV6-5 | TGTGCCAGCAAAGAAGTTGGAGGAAATCAGCCCCAGCATTTT | CASKEVGGNQPQHF
once | - | TRBJ2-1 | TRBV5-6 | TGTGCCAGCAGGCCTGCAGGGGCTGCAATTGAGCAGTTCTTC | CASRPAGAAIEQFF
once | TRBD2 | TRBJ2-7 | TRBV19 | TGTGCCAGCCAGACTAGCGTTAGCTCCTACGAGCAGTACTTC | CASQTSVSSYEQYF
- | - | TRBJ1-5 | TRBV11-2 | TGTGCCAGCAGCTTAGCTCCGGAGAATCAGCCCCAGCATTTT | CASSLAPENQPQHF
- | TRBD1 | TRBJ1-2 | TRBV3-1/TRBV3-2 | TGTGCCAGCAGGCCGGGACAGGCGCCCTATGGCTACACCTTC | CASRPGQAPYGYTF
- | TRBD2 | TRBJ2-1 | TRBV4-2 | TGTGCCAGCAGCCACCCTTTAGCGGGAGGGCGAGTCTACAATGAGCAGTTCTTC | CASSHPLAGGRVYNEQFF
- | TRBD1 | TRBJ2-3 | TRBV24-1 | TGTGCCACCAGTGGCCCGGGACAGGGGATCACAGATACGCAGTATTTT | CATSGPGQGITDTQYF
- | TRBD1 | TRBJ1-1 | TRBV18 | TGTGCCAGCTCACCGTTTTTTCAGGGGGCGAGCACTGAAGCTTTCTTT | CASSPFFQGASTEAFF
- | TRBD2 | TRBJ2-3 | TRBV4-3 | TGCGCCAGCAGCCAAACGTACGGGAGGTGGACCCGCGAGAGCACAGATACGCAGTATTTT | CASSQTYGRWTRESTDTQYF
- | - | TRBJ2-6 | TRBV27 | TGTGCCAGCAGTCCGACTATCTCTGGGGCCAACGTCCTGACTTTC | CASSPTISGANVLTF
- | - | TRBJ2-1 | TRBV7-3 | TGTGCCAGCAGCTCCGACTTCTACAATGAGCAGTTCTTC | CASSSDFYNEQFF
- | - | TRBJ2-3 | TRBV9 | TGTGCCAGCAGTCCTCTGGTAGGCACAGATACGCAGTATTTT | CASSPLVGTDTQYF
- | - | TRBJ2-1 | TRBV6-2/TRBV6-3 | TGTGCCAGCAGTTACTCAGCGGGTTCGTACAATGAGCAGTTCTTC | CASSYSAGSYNEQFF
- | - | TRBJ2-1 | TRBV14 | TGTGCCAGCAGCCAAACCGGGACTCCGATCTCCTACAATGAGCAGTTCTTC | CASSQTGTPISYNEQFF
- | - | TRBJ2-7 | TRBV11-3 | TGTGCCAGCAGCTTACCGGGTAGCGGATTCGAGCAGTACTTC | CASSLPGSGFEQYF
- | - | TRBJ1-1 | TRBV10-3 | TGTGCCATCAGTGTCTTCGGGGGAGGAGGCACTGAAGCTTTCTTT | CAISVFGGGGTEAFF
- | TRBD1 | TRBJ2-7 | TRBV7-9 | TGTGCCAGCAGCTCACAGGGGCCGGACGAGCAGTACTTC | CASSSQGPDEQYF